These 23 T cell receptor beta chains came from one sample sequenced in a study of identical twins' blood T cells. TCRdb independently ran MiXCR on the 5' RACE reads; one entry per CDR3 protein. The repertoire consists of fewer than 450,000 distinct CDR3 sequences, with roughly 27% occurring once and the leading ten covering roughly 5.5%. Sequencing input: PBMCs. The source of these receptors is a woman between 18 and 50 years old in good health.

In its sample, this clonotype was seen a few times. V usage is TRBV10-3 and J usage is TRBJ2-2, with D maybe TRBD2 (6 bases). This CDR3 spans 16 amino acids. Looked up from germline, CDR1 is ENHRY and CDR2 is SYGVKD. Trimming cost V 6 bases and J 0 bases, with 14 bases left between them. The CDR3 is CAIREGRNSNTGELFF. CDR3 DNA: TGTGCCATCAGGGAGGGGCGTAACTCGAACACCGGGGAGCTGTTTTTT.

As regards this clonotype: A read error is possible here, since a much larger clone lies one base away. The chain joins TRBV20-1 to TRBJ2-3; D is perhaps TRBD2 (7 bases). Germline V lookup: CDR1 DFQATT, CDR2 SNEGSKA (reference sequence). V was pared by 5 bases and J by 6 bases, with 24 bases between. This CDR3 comprises 16 residues. The CDR3 DNA is TGCAGTGCTTACCCCCCTTTTTGGGGGGGCGGGGATACGCAGTATTTT. Residues: CSAYPPFWGGGDTQYF.

This chain uses TRBV20-1 with TRBJ1-5, with D unclear. Germline V gene sequence: CDR1 DFQATT, CDR2 SNEGSKA (reference sequence). This CDR3 is built from 13 residues. V was cut by 3 bases and J by 3 bases, with 9 bases left in between. CDR3 nucleotide sequence: TGCAGTGCTAGTGGGCACACCAATCAGCCCCAGCATTTT. This codes for CSASGHTNQPQHF.

The sample holds a few counts of this clonotype. The genes are TRBV9 and TRBJ2-2, with 7 bases that match TRBD2. After removal of 3 bases from V and 4 bases from J, the junction contained 9 bases not matched to a gene. CDR3 length equals 16 residues. Germline V CDR1 and CDR2: SGDLS, YYNGEE. The CDR3 protein is CASSAGLAVSTGELFF. The CDR3 bases are TGTGCCAGCAGCGCGGGCCTAGCGGTGAGCACCGGGGAGCTGTTTTTT.

Concerning this clonotype itself: Germline and junction disagree at one end, which may indicate a read error. The chain employs TRBV20-1 and TRBJ1-1; D gene unclear. The CDR3 consists of 14 residues. Germline CDR1 reads DFQATT; CDR2 reads SNEGSKA (reference sequence). The CDR3: CSAAPGYLNTESFF. The DNA of the CDR3 is TGCAGTGCGGCTCCCGGGTATCTGAACACTGAATCTTTCTTT.

The chain is built from TRBV5-1 and TRBJ2-1; D unclear. Trimming removed 4 bases from V and 9 bases from J, with 11 bases in between. This CDR3 spans 12 amino acids. The germline CDR1 and CDR2 sequences are SGHRS and YFSETQ. The CDR3 loop is CASSDISSEQFF. Written as DNA, the CDR3 is TGCGCCAGCAGCGACATTAGTAGTGAGCAGTTCTTC.

This clonotype was observed a few times. The chain is built from TRBV5-5 and TRBJ1-1; D gene ambiguous. Germline CDR1 reads SGHKS; CDR2 reads YYEKEE (reference sequence). Trimming pared 0 bases from V and 0 bases from J, leaving 12 bases between. The CDR3 is 16 residues long. Written as DNA, the CDR3 is TGTGCCAGCAGCTTGGGAGGAATTATCATGAACACTGAAGCTTTCTTT. It codes for CASSLGGIIMNTEAFF.

This clonotype occurred once. J is TRBJ1-1 and V is TRBV7-3; D ambiguous. CDR3 length equals 15 residues. The V gene lost 0 bases and the J gene lost 1 base, with 9 bases spanning the gap. Germline V lookup: CDR1 SGHTA, CDR2 FQGTGA. CDR3 sequence (DNA): TGTGCCAGCAGCTTAACAGGATTTAGGAACACTGAAGCTTTCTTT. Translated: CASSLTGFRNTEAFF. The full variable domain, completed using reference TRBV7-3 and TRBJ1-1, is GAGVSQTPSNKVTEKGKYVELRCDPISGHTALYWYRQSLGQGPEFLIYFQGTGAADDSGLPNDRFFAVRPEGSVSTLKIQRTERGDSAVYLCASSLTGFRNTEAFFGQGTRLTVV.

The rearrangement links TRBV24-1 to TRBJ1-5, with 7 positions matching TRBD1. The end of the DNA aligns better with TRBJ2-3, so the J call may be wrong. Looked up from germline, CDR1 is KGHDR and CDR2 is SFDVKD. The CDR3 sequence is 14 residues long. The CDR3 DNA follows: TGTGCCACCAGTGATTGGGACAGCAATCAGCCCCAGTATTTT. Its translation is CATSDWDSNQPQYF.

The V call is TRBV29-1, the J call TRBJ2-3, with D hard to call. CDR1 is SQVTM, CDR2 ANQGSEA, per germline. The CDR3 contains 15 residues. Trimming took off 0 bases at V and 0 bases at J, with 10 bases between the two ends. The CDR3 region has the DNA TGCAGCGTTGAAGACAGAGACGGGAGCACAGATACGCAGTATTTT. Protein product: CSVEDRDGSTDTQYF.

This clonotype was recorded only once. J is TRBJ1-6 and V is TRBV3-1; 10 nucleotides line up with TRBD1. Germline V gene data show CDR1 as LGHDT and CDR2 as YNNKEL (reference sequence). J gave up 3 bases and V 3 bases, and 2 bases lay outside the gene matches. This CDR3 has 16 amino acids. The CDR3 coding sequence is TGTGCCAGCAGCCACTGGGACAGGGGCTATAATTCACCCCTCCACTTT. This encodes CASSHWDRGYNSPLHF.

This clonotype came up a few times. A much larger clone is a single base away; this may be a read error. This chain joins TRBV19 and TRBJ1-1, with TRBD1 matching 9 bases. CDR1 is LNHDA and CDR2 is SQIVND in the germline V gene (reference sequence). This CDR3 comprises 15 residues. V lost 7 bases to trimming and J lost 1 base; unmatched junction nucleotides: 7. In DNA, the CDR3 is TGTGCCAGTAACACTCGGGACAGGGCGAACACTGAAGCTTTCTTT. This codes for CASNTRDRANTEAFF.

CDR3 nucleotide sequence: TGTGCCAGCAGTCACGGGACTCGGTATGGCTACACCTTC. Its translation is CASSHGTRYGYTF. This chain uses TRBV6-6 with TRBJ1-2; weak D call: TRBD1 (5 bases). The ends were cut back, 5 bases at V and 5 bases at J, with 12 bases in the middle. The germline CDR1 and CDR2 sequences are MNHNY and SVGAGI (reference sequence). This CDR3 region has 13 residues.

On this clonotype itself: A read error may explain this, as a much larger clone is one base away. The chain has TRBV6-6 and TRBJ1-5, with unresolved D. Germline values: CDR1 MNHNY, CDR2 SVGAGI (reference sequence). There are 12 residues in the CDR3. In nucleotides, the CDR3 is TGTGCCAGCAGTTACGCAGTTCAGCCCCGGCATTTT. Translating it yields CASSYAVQPRHF.

Of note for this clonotype: The CDR3 does not end in the conserved phenylalanine or tryptophan, so this is likely a read error. V is TRBV9 and J is TRBJ2-5, with D unclear. V was trimmed by 0 bases and J by 5 bases, leaving 14 bases between them. The CDR3 is 15 residues long. The germline CDR1 and CDR2 sequences are SGDLS and YYNGEE. The CDR3 reads CASSVDGSARETQYL. The CDR3 DNA reads as TGTGCCAGCAGCGTAGATGGTTCAGCTCGGGAGACCCAGTACTTA.

This chain connects TRBV14 to TRBJ2-2, with unresolved D. V lost 8 bases and J lost 6, with 16 bases in between. This CDR3 is 14 amino acids long. Per germline, CDR1 SGHDN and CDR2 FVKESK. The CDR3 loop reads CASGSPVGPGELFF. Written as DNA, the CDR3 is TGTGCCAGCGGTAGTCCCGTTGGACCCGGGGAGCTGTTTTTT.

A few counts support this clonotype. J is TRBJ1-1 and V is TRBV5-4; tentative D call: TRBD1 (6 bases). CDR3 length equals 12 residues. Trimming took 6 bases from V and 11 from J, leaving 17 bases between them. Germline-derived CDR1 and CDR2 are SGHNT and YYREEE (reference sequence). The CDR3 sequence is CASNPEGGEAFF. CDR3 coding DNA: TGTGCCAGCAATCCCGAGGGGGGAGAGGCTTTCTTT.

This clonotype showed up many times. The V gene is TRBV7-9, the J gene TRBJ1-2, with unresolved D. Trimming removed 4 bases from V and 0 bases from J, with 12 bases in between. This CDR3 contains 15 residues. Germline V CDR1 and CDR2: SEHNR, FQNEAQ (reference sequence). The CDR3 reads CASSSHQTPNYGYTF. CDR3 DNA: TGTGCCAGCAGCTCCCACCAAACACCTAACTATGGCTACACCTTC.

This clonotype was picked up many times. The chain couples TRBV29-1 to TRBJ2-2; D is undetermined. This CDR3 contains 12 residues. Germline CDR1 is SQVTM and CDR2 is ANQGSEA. Trimming cost V 7 bases and J 0 bases, with 6 bases left between them. In DNA, the CDR3 is TGCAGCGGATACACGAACACCGGGGAGCTGTTTTTT. It codes for CSGYTNTGELFF.

This clonotype was seen only a few times. The chain is built from TRBV6-5 and TRBJ1-4; D might be TRBD1 (6 bases). The CDR3 is 14 residues long. Germline V gene sequence: CDR1 MNHEY, CDR2 SVGAGI. The V end was cut by 6 bases, the J end by 4 bases, with 12 bases between. CDR3 loop: CASSQRGGNEKLFF. The DNA for the CDR3 is TGTGCCAGCAGCCAGAGGGGGGGTAATGAAAAACTGTTTTTT.

This clonotype showed up many times. The V call is TRBV2, the J call TRBJ1-2; a possible D gene is TRBD1 (6 bases). The CDR3 is 15 residues long. Germline-derived CDR1 and CDR2 are SNHLY and FYNNEI. Trimming left V 4 bases short and J 0 bases short, with 12 bases between. Here the CDR3 reads CASSVTGRANYGYTF. The CDR3 coding sequence is TGTGCCAGCAGTGTTACAGGGCGGGCTAACTATGGCTACACCTTC.

This clonotype was counted at least ten times. The chain links TRBV9 to TRBJ1-1; the D gene is possibly TRBD1 (5 bases). The CDR3 is made up of 15 amino acids. V was cut by 1 base and J by 0 bases, with 10 bases left in between. Germline V lookup: CDR1 SGDLS, CDR2 YYNGEE. In nucleotides, the CDR3 is TGTGCCAGCAGCGTATCAGGGACGGTGAACACTGAAGCTTTCTTT. It is translated as CASSVSGTVNTEAFF.

A few counts support this clonotype. The chain couples TRBV5-6 to TRBJ2-3; no clear D. The CDR3 consists of 12 residues. Trimming shortened V by 1 base and J by 6 bases, and 6 bases separated the two germline ends. CDR1 SGHDT and CDR2 YYEEEE come from the germline V gene. The CDR3 sequence: CASSLSFDTQYF. The CDR3 DNA follows: TGTGCCAGCAGCTTGTCGTTCGATACGCAGTATTTT.